The clone carrying this TCR beta chain was counted only a few times. Its antigen remains unknown. Semi-nested PCR with Nested Universal Primer A followed constant-region reverse priming of full-length variable regions. TCRdb re-analysed the 5' RACE reads in MiXCR, keeping a single row per CDR3 protein. The sample lists 7,400 or so distinct CDR3 sequences, roughly 40% seen once, with 4% to 5.5% in the top ten. The memory fraction was CD4+CD45RO+CD25- cells. CDR3 length: 13 residues. Between the trimmed V and J ends, which lost 7 bases and 3 bases, there was a span of 13 bases. Study-wide results and limits: Tumor memory CD4+ T cell TCR gene usage was found to cluster with blood and lymph node memory CD4+ cells and with lymph node naive CD4+ cells.

The TCR was taken from a female donor with breast cancer. The source material was memory CD4+ T cells sorted from blood. As for subset: memory CD4+ T cells, CD4+CD45RO+CD25-. This rearrangement joins TRBV12-3 or TRBV12-4 to TRBJ2-7; no reliable D call. CDR3 bases: TGTGCCAGCAATAATGATGCGAGCTACGAGCAGTACTTC. It translates to CASNNDASYEQYF.